This TCR beta chain appears in the sequencing data of a study of human T cells and chemical hapten exposure. The time point denotes: pre-sensitization, week 0. Regarding treatment: therapeutic diphenylcyclopropenone sensitization with weekly scalp DPC. Each CDR3 protein is one row after TCRdb ran MiXCR on the RACE reads. The sample comprises 270,000 or so distinct CDR3 sequences, around 7% of which are singletons, and 0.9% to 1.5% rests with the top ten. With 1 base removed from V and 6 bases from J, the gap between germline ends came to 9 bases. CDR1 MNHEY and CDR2 SVGEGT come from the germline V gene. The CDR3 is 14 residues long.

The V gene is TRBV6-2 or TRBV6-3, the J gene TRBJ2-2; no definite D call. The TCR comes from a man aged 18 to 30 with alopecia areata. Some clones in this sample may be carry-over from other donors' samples. The sequencing used whole blood, collected in connection with sensitization to the hapten diphenylcyclopropenone (DPC). The DNA of the CDR3 is TGTGCCAGCAGTTACTACTCCTCTCCCGGGGAGCTGTTTTTT. It yields the protein CASSYYSSPGELFF.